This record looks at one T cell receptor beta chain sequence and its context. This specimen belongs to a study of tumor T cells in aggressive B-cell lymphoma. TCRdb keeps only in-frame clones here, not all; method: immunoSEQ multiplex PCR. The data contain a few thousand clones, around 82% of them seen just once; the ten biggest clones take up around 2.8%. Germline V CDR1 and CDR2: SGHDT, YYEEEE. The CDR3 is 14 residues long. V lost 3 bases to trimming and J lost 3 bases; unmatched junction nucleotides: 6. The J gene is TRBJ2-7, the V gene TRBV5-6; TRBD1 matches at 7 bases. This receptor was obtained from an adult with diffuse large B cell lymphoma. Sequencing used tumor tissue. The CDR3, as DNA: TGTGCCAGCAGCTGGACCGGACAGGACTACGAGCAGTACTTC. It codes for CASSWTGQDYEQYF.